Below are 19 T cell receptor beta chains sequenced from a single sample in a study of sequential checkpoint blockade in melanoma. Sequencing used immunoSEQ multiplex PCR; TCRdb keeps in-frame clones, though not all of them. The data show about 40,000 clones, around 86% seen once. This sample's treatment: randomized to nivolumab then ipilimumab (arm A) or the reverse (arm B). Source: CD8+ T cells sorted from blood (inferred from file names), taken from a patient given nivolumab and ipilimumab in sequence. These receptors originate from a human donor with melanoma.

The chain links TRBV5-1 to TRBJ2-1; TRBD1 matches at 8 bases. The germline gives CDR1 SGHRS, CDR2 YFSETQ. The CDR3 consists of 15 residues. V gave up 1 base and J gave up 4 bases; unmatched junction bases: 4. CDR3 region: CASSLSGTGYNEQFF. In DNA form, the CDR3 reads TGCGCCAGCAGCTTGTCCGGGACAGGATACAATGAGCAGTTCTTC.

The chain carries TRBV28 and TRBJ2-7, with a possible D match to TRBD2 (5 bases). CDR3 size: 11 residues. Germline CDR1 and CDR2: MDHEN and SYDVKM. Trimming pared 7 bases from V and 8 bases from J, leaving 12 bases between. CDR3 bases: TGTGCCAGCATCGCCTCCGGGAAGCAGTACTTC. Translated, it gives CASIASGKQYF.

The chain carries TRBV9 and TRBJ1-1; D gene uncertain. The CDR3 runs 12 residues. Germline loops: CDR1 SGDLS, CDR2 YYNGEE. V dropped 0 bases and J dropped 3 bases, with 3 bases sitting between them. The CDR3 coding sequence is TGTGCCAGCAGCGTAGTAGACACTGAAGCTTTCTTT. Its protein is CASSVVDTEAFF. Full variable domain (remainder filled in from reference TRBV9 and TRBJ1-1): DSGVTQTPKHLITATGQRVTLRCSPRSGDLSVYWYQQSLDQGLQFLIQYYNGEERAKGNILERFSAQQFPDLHSELNLSSLELGDSALYFCASSVVDTEAFFGQGTRLTVV.

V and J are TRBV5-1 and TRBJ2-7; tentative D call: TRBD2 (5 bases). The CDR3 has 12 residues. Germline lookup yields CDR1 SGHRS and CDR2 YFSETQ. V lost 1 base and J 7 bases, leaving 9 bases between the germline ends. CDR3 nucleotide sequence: TGCGCCAGCAGCTTGAACGGAGGAGAGCAGTACTTC. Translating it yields CASSLNGGEQYF.

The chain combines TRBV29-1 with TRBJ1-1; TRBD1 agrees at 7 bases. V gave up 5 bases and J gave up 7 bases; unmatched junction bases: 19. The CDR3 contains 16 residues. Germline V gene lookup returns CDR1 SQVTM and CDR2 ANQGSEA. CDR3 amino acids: CSVPPRDRVTEIEAFF. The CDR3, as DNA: TGCAGCGTTCCCCCCCGGGACAGAGTAACTGAAATTGAAGCTTTCTTT.

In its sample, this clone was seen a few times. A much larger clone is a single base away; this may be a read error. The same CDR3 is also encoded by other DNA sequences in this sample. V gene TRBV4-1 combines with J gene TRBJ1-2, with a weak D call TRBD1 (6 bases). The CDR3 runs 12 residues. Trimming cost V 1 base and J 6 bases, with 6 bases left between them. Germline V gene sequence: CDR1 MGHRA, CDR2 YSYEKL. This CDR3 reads CASSQAGDGYTF. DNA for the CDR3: TGCGCCAGCAGCCAAGCAGGGGATGGCTACACCTTC.

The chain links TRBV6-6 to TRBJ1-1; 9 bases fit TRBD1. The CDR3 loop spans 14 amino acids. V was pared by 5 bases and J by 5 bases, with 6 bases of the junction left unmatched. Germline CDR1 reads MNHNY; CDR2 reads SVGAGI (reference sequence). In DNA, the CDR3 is TGTGCCAGCAGTCCACAGGGGGCAAGGACTGAAGCTTTCTTT. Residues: CASSPQGARTEAFF.

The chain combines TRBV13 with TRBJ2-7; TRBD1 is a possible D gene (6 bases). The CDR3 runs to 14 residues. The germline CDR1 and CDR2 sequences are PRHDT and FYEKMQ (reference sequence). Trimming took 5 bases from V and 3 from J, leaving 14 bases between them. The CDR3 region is CASSVTGRVYEQYV. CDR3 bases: TGTGCCAGCAGCGTGACAGGCAGGGTCTACGAGCAGTACGTC.

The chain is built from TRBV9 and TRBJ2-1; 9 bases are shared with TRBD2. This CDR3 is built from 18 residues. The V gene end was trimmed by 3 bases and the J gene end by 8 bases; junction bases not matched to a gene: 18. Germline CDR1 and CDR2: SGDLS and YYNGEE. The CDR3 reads CASSGSANSGRSVDEQFF. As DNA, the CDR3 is TGTGCCAGCAGCGGATCCGCGAATAGCGGGAGAAGTGTTGATGAGCAGTTCTTC. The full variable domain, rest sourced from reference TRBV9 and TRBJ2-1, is DSGVTQTPKHLITATGQRVTLRCSPRSGDLSVYWYQQSLDQGLQFLIQYYNGEERAKGNILERFSAQQFPDLHSELNLSSLELGDSALYFCASSGSANSGRSVDEQFFGPGTRLTVL.

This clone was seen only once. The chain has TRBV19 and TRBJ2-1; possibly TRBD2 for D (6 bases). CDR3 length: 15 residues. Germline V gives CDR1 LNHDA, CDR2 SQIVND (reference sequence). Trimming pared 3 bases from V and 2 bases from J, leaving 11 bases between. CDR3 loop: CASSMEGPAYNEQFF. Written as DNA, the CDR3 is TGTGCCAGTAGTATGGAGGGCCCAGCCTACAATGAGCAGTTCTTC. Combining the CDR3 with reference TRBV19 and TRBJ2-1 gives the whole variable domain DGGITQSPKYLFRKEGQNVTLSCEQNLNHDAMYWYRQDPGQGLRLIYYSQIVNDFQKGDIAEGYSVSREKKESFPLTVTSAQKNPTAFYLCASSMEGPAYNEQFFGPGTRLTVL.

The CDR3 sequence is CASSLEEWGEQYV. As DNA, the CDR3 is TGTGCCAGCAGCTTAGAAGAATGGGGAGAGCAGTACGTC. This chain links TRBV13 with TRBJ2-7, with D uncertain. Germline loops: CDR1 PRHDT, CDR2 FYEKMQ (reference sequence). Trimming took off 1 base at V and 7 bases at J, with 11 bases between the two ends. The CDR3 contains 13 residues.

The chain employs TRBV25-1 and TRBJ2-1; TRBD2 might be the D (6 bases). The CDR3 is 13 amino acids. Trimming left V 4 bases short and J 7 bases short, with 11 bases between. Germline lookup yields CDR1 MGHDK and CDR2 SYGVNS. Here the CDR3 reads CASSAQLANEQFF. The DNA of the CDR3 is TGTGCCAGCAGTGCACAACTAGCAAATGAGCAGTTCTTC.

The chain's CDR3 is CASSELAGVIRPYNEQFF. CDR3 DNA sequence: TGTGCCAGCAGTGAGCTAGCGGGAGTTATCCGACCCTACAATGAGCAGTTCTTC. The chain links TRBV6-1 to TRBJ2-1; 10 bases align to TRBD2. V was clipped by 3 bases and J by 2 bases; unmatched bases: 10. Germline V gene lookup returns CDR1 MNHNS and CDR2 SASEGT. The CDR3 sequence is 18 residues long.

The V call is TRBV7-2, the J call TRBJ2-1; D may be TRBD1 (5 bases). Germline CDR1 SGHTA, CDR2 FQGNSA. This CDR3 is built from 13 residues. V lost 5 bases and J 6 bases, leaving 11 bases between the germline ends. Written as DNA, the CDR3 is TGTGCCAGCAGCGTTAACAGGTTCAATGAGCAGTTCTTC. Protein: CASSVNRFNEQFF.

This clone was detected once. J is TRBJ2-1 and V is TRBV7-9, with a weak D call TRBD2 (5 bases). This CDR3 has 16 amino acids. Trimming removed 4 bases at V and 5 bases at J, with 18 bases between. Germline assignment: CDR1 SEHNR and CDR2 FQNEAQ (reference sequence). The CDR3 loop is CASSSYSVLTDNEQFF. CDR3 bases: TGTGCCAGCAGCTCCTATAGCGTACTAACCGACAATGAGCAGTTCTTC.

The CDR3, as DNA: TGCAGCGTGGTCGGGTTGACTGGAAACACCATATATTTT. This sequence encodes CSVVGLTGNTIYF. The V call is TRBV29-1, the J call TRBJ1-3; D remains ambiguous. The CDR3 totals 13 residues. V dropped 6 bases and J dropped 2 bases, with 11 bases sitting between them. Germline V gene sequence: CDR1 SQVTM, CDR2 ANQGSEA.

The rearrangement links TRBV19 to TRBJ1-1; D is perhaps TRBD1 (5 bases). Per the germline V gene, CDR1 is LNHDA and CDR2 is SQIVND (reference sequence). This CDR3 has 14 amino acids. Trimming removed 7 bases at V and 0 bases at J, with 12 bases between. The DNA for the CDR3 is TGTGCCAGTACTAGGGGCCTCATGAACACTGAAGCTTTCTTT. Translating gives CASTRGLMNTEAFF.

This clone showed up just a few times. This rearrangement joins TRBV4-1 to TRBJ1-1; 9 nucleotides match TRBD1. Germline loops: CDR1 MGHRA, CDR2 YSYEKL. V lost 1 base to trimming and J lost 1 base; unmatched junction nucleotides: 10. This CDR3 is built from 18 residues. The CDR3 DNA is TGCGCCAGCAGCCAAGTGACAGGGGGTTTTACAAAGAACACTGAAGCTTTCTTT. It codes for CASSQVTGGFTKNTEAFF.

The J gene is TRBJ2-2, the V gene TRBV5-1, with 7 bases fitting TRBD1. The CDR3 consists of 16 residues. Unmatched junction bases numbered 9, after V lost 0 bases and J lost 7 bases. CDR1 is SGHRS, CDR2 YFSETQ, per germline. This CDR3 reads CASSLGPDRRNGELFF. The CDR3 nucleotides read TGCGCCAGCAGCTTGGGCCCGGACAGGAGGAACGGGGAGCTGTTTTTT.